Described below is a single T cell receptor beta chain sequence and its context. Cohort 3 donors counted as recovered after two negative PCRs, clearance, or resolved symptoms. This entry comes from a study of blood T cell repertoires in COVID-19. Study details: Donors in the United States, Italy and Spain gave samples during acute or convalescent COVID-19.

TCRdb's table, derived via immunoSEQ multiplex PCR, lists solely in-frame clones and lacks some. The data hold about 330,000 clones, with approximately 89% observed a single time. From germline, CDR1 is LGHNA and CDR2 YSLEER. The CDR3 length is 14 residues. J gave up 6 bases and V 0 bases, and 4 bases lay outside the gene matches. The material sequenced was PBMCs or T cells enriched from blood (not recorded which). This chain connects TRBV4-3 to TRBJ2-7; 8 bases align to TRBD1. This TCR came from a woman between 25 and 40 years old who had recovered from COVID-19. The CDR3 loop is CASSQDQTGVEQYF. As DNA, the CDR3 is TGCGCCAGCAGCCAAGATCAGACAGGGGTCGAGCAGTACTTC.